These T cell receptor beta chains were read from a single sample in a study of persistence of HIV-infected CD4 T cells. Profiling relied on immunoSEQ multiplex PCR, and the TCRdb table lists in-frame clones only, not all of them. The sample records tens of thousands of clones, about four fifths being singletons. These receptors have no known antigen. This specimen was CD4+ T cells sorted from PBMCs after roughly 18-hour stimulation, taken from a patient who received antiretroviral therapy. These receptors were obtained from an adult man with HIV who was CMV-seropositive. Each CDR3 is given with its conserved first and last residue. The order of the fields is J gene, CDR3 length, D gene, V gene, clone size, CDR3 protein, CDR3 DNA. The D gene is left open where the match is weak. The size entry is marked missing in some rows and otherwise reads once, few, many or a size class.

j_call: TRBJ1-2
cdr3_length: 11
d_call: -
v_call: TRBV29-1
clone_size: few
cdr3_aa: CSGEIGYGYTF
cdr3_nt: TGCAGCGGCGAAATAGGCTATGGCTACACCTTC

j_call: TRBJ1-2
cdr3_length: 14
d_call: TRBD1
v_call: TRBV5-1
clone_size: -
cdr3_aa: CASTATGGSYGYTF
cdr3_nt: TGCGCCAGCACCGCGACAGGGGGCAGCTATGGCTACACCTTC

j_call: TRBJ1-1
cdr3_length: 14
d_call: -
v_call: TRBV6-5
clone_size: -
cdr3_aa: CASSYYQQNTEAFF
cdr3_nt: TGTGCCAGCAGTTACTATCAGCAGAACACTGAAGCTTTCTTT

j_call: TRBJ1-2
cdr3_length: 15
d_call: -
v_call: TRBV3-1/TRBV3-2
clone_size: few
cdr3_aa: CASSQGQNKNYGYTF
cdr3_nt: TGTGCCAGCAGCCAAGGCCAGAACAAGAACTATGGCTACACCTTC

j_call: TRBJ1-5
cdr3_length: 11
d_call: -
v_call: TRBV28
clone_size: -
cdr3_aa: CASTSDQPQHF
cdr3_nt: TGTGCCAGCACCTCGGATCAGCCCCAGCATTTT

j_call: TRBJ1-2
cdr3_length: 12
d_call: -
v_call: TRBV6-5
clone_size: few
cdr3_aa: CASKPGIYGYTF
cdr3_nt: TGTGCCAGCAAACCCGGGATCTATGGCTACACCTTC

j_call: TRBJ2-1
cdr3_length: 15
d_call: TRBD1
v_call: TRBV18
clone_size: -
cdr3_aa: CASSSPGQGMNEQFF
cdr3_nt: TGTGCCAGCTCATCTCCGGGACAGGGGATGAATGAGCAGTTCTTC

j_call: TRBJ2-7
cdr3_length: 11
d_call: -
v_call: TRBV3-1/TRBV3-2
clone_size: medium-sized
cdr3_aa: CASSQAHEQYF
cdr3_nt: TGTGCCAGCAGCCAAGCACACGAGCAGTACTTC

j_call: TRBJ1-2
cdr3_length: 16
d_call: -
v_call: TRBV11-2
clone_size: -
cdr3_aa: CASSTIGVGQRDGYTF
cdr3_nt: TGTGCCAGCAGCACCATCGGTGTAGGCCAACGGGATGGCTACACCTTC

j_call: TRBJ1-6
cdr3_length: 15
d_call: -
v_call: TRBV5-6
clone_size: -
cdr3_aa: CASSRPGTANSPLHF
cdr3_nt: TGTGCCAGCAGCCGCCCTGGGACGGCGAATTCACCCCTCCACTTT

j_call: TRBJ1-5
cdr3_length: 13
d_call: -
v_call: TRBV14
clone_size: -
cdr3_aa: CASSQDGDQPQHF
cdr3_nt: TGTGCCAGCAGCCAAGATGGGGATCAGCCCCAGCATTTT

j_call: TRBJ1-2
cdr3_length: 13
d_call: -
v_call: TRBV6-9
clone_size: -
cdr3_aa: CASNGDFNYGYTF
cdr3_nt: TGTGCCAGCAATGGGGATTTTAACTATGGCTACACCTTC

j_call: TRBJ2-2
cdr3_length: 17
d_call: -
v_call: TRBV4-1
clone_size: -
cdr3_aa: CASSQDARGGNTGELFF
cdr3_nt: TGCGCCAGCAGCCAAGACGCTCGTGGGGGGAACACCGGGGAGCTGTTTTTT

j_call: TRBJ2-3
cdr3_length: 16
d_call: TRBD2
v_call: TRBV4-1
clone_size: -
cdr3_aa: CASSRDTSGGLDTQYF
cdr3_nt: TGCGCCAGCAGCCGCGACACTAGCGGGGGGTTAGATACGCAGTATTTT

j_call: TRBJ2-7
cdr3_length: 15
d_call: TRBD2
v_call: TRBV2
clone_size: -
cdr3_aa: CARGLAGESSGEQYF
cdr3_nt: TGTGCCAGAGGACTAGCGGGAGAGTCTTCGGGCGAGCAGTACTTC

j_call: TRBJ2-5
cdr3_length: 9
d_call: -
v_call: TRBV3-1/TRBV3-2
clone_size: -
cdr3_aa: CASSWSQYF
cdr3_nt: TGTGCCAGCAGTTGGTCCCAGTACTTC

j_call: TRBJ2-5
cdr3_length: 16
d_call: TRBD2
v_call: TRBV20-1
clone_size: -
cdr3_aa: CSASKRTSGSQETQYF
cdr3_nt: TGCAGTGCTAGTAAACGGACTAGCGGGTCCCAAGAGACCCAGTACTTC

j_call: TRBJ2-4
cdr3_length: 12
d_call: TRBD2
v_call: TRBV10-3
clone_size: -
cdr3_aa: CAIGGSGDIQYF
cdr3_nt: TGTGCCATCGGGGGTAGCGGGGACATTCAGTACTTC

j_call: TRBJ2-7
cdr3_length: 14
d_call: TRBD2
v_call: TRBV7-9
clone_size: -
cdr3_aa: CASSFFGLAGEQYF
cdr3_nt: TGTGCCAGCAGCTTTTTCGGACTAGCGGGAGAGCAGTACTTC

j_call: TRBJ2-3
cdr3_length: 14
d_call: -
v_call: TRBV15
clone_size: -
cdr3_aa: CATSKGRGTDTQYF
cdr3_nt: TGTGCCACCAGCAAAGGGCGGGGCACAGATACGCAGTATTTT

j_call: TRBJ1-5
cdr3_length: 15
d_call: -
v_call: TRBV5-1
clone_size: -
cdr3_aa: CASSSRDESRQPQHF
cdr3_nt: TGCGCCAGCAGCAGCCGGGACGAAAGTCGTCAGCCCCAGCATTTT

j_call: TRBJ2-3
cdr3_length: 16
d_call: -
v_call: TRBV6-5
clone_size: -
cdr3_aa: CASSYSIGFSTDTQYF
cdr3_nt: TGTGCCAGCAGTTACTCGATTGGGTTCAGCACAGATACGCAGTATTTT

j_call: TRBJ1-6
cdr3_length: 13
d_call: -
v_call: TRBV19
clone_size: -
cdr3_aa: CASSGTLDSPLHF
cdr3_nt: TGTGCCAGTAGTGGGACACTGGATTCACCCCTCCACTTT

j_call: TRBJ2-7
cdr3_length: 14
d_call: TRBD2
v_call: TRBV4-3
clone_size: -
cdr3_aa: CASSPTSGREGQYF
cdr3_nt: TGCGCCAGCAGCCCGACTAGCGGGCGCGAGGGGCAGTACTTC

j_call: TRBJ1-2
cdr3_length: 16
d_call: -
v_call: TRBV4-1
clone_size: -
cdr3_aa: CASSQDGGLANYGYTF
cdr3_nt: TGCGCCAGCAGCCAAGATGGCGGCTTAGCTAACTATGGCTACACCTTC

j_call: TRBJ2-7
cdr3_length: 15
d_call: TRBD2
v_call: TRBV18
clone_size: -
cdr3_aa: CASSSRTREVYEQYF
cdr3_nt: TGTGCCAGCTCATCAAGGACTAGGGAGGTGTACGAGCAGTACTTC

j_call: TRBJ2-1
cdr3_length: 15
d_call: TRBD1
v_call: TRBV7-2
clone_size: -
cdr3_aa: CASSFSDREGNEQFF
cdr3_nt: TGTGCCAGCAGCTTCTCTGACAGGGAAGGCAATGAGCAGTTCTTC

j_call: TRBJ2-3
cdr3_length: 14
d_call: TRBD2
v_call: TRBV4-3
clone_size: -
cdr3_aa: CASSTSGSTDTQYF
cdr3_nt: TGCGCCAGCAGTACTAGCGGGAGCACAGATACGCAGTATTTT

j_call: TRBJ1-5
cdr3_length: 15
d_call: -
v_call: TRBV27
clone_size: -
cdr3_aa: CASSFLVLRNQPQHF
cdr3_nt: TGTGCCAGCAGTTTCCTTGTCCTTCGCAATCAGCCCCAGCATTTT

j_call: TRBJ1-4
cdr3_length: 13
d_call: -
v_call: TRBV30
clone_size: -
cdr3_aa: CAWSPSTNEKLFF
cdr3_nt: TGTGCCTGGAGTCCCTCAACTAATGAAAAACTGTTTTTT

j_call: TRBJ1-1
cdr3_length: 13
d_call: -
v_call: TRBV27
clone_size: -
cdr3_aa: CASSLMFRTEAFF
cdr3_nt: TGTGCCAGCAGTTTAATGTTCAGAACTGAAGCTTTCTTT

j_call: TRBJ1-6
cdr3_length: 15
d_call: -
v_call: TRBV4-2
clone_size: few
cdr3_aa: CASSQDTGVSSPLHF
cdr3_nt: TGTGCCAGCAGCCAAGATACAGGCGTGAGCTCACCCCTCCACTTT

j_call: TRBJ2-3
cdr3_length: 13
d_call: -
v_call: TRBV13
clone_size: -
cdr3_aa: CASSFRRADTQYF
cdr3_nt: TGTGCCAGCAGCTTTCGCCGAGCAGATACGCAGTATTTT

j_call: TRBJ2-5
cdr3_length: 14
d_call: -
v_call: TRBV24-1
clone_size: -
cdr3_aa: CATSDSRGGETQYF
cdr3_nt: TGTGCCACCAGTGACTCCAGGGGTGGGGAGACCCAGTACTTC

j_call: TRBJ2-1
cdr3_length: 15
d_call: TRBD1
v_call: TRBV4-2
clone_size: -
cdr3_aa: CASSPPGQGHNEQFF
cdr3_nt: TGTGCCAGCAGCCCTCCCGGACAGGGTCACAATGAGCAGTTCTTC

j_call: TRBJ1-2
cdr3_length: 14
d_call: -
v_call: TRBV5-4
clone_size: -
cdr3_aa: CASSFDGSKHGYTF
cdr3_nt: TGTGCCAGCAGCTTTGACGGCAGCAAGCATGGCTACACCTTC

j_call: TRBJ2-7
cdr3_length: 13
d_call: -
v_call: TRBV12-3/TRBV12-4
clone_size: -
cdr3_aa: CASTPGVHYEQYF
cdr3_nt: TGTGCCAGCACCCCGGGGGTGCACTACGAGCAGTACTTC

j_call: TRBJ1-2
cdr3_length: 17
d_call: -
v_call: TRBV25-1
clone_size: -
cdr3_aa: CASSEYDEKGESSGYTF
cdr3_nt: TGTGCCAGCAGTGAATATGACGAGAAGGGAGAATCTTCCGGCTACACCTTC

j_call: TRBJ2-7
cdr3_length: 15
d_call: -
v_call: TRBV19
clone_size: few
cdr3_aa: CASSMSQGVSYEQYF
cdr3_nt: TGTGCCAGTAGTATGTCACAGGGCGTCTCCTACGAGCAGTACTTC

j_call: TRBJ1-4
cdr3_length: 15
d_call: -
v_call: TRBV19
clone_size: once
cdr3_aa: CASSIVTATNEKLFF
cdr3_nt: TGTGCCAGTAGTATTGTCACAGCAACTAATGAAAAACTGTTTTTT

j_call: TRBJ1-5
cdr3_length: 14
d_call: TRBD1
v_call: TRBV15
clone_size: -
cdr3_aa: CATSIQGVAQPQHF
cdr3_nt: TGTGCCACCAGCATACAGGGGGTCGCACAGCCCCAGCATTTT

j_call: TRBJ1-1
cdr3_length: 13
d_call: -
v_call: TRBV7-2
clone_size: -
cdr3_aa: CASRRQANTEAFF
cdr3_nt: TGTGCCAGCAGGAGACAGGCGAACACTGAAGCTTTCTTT

j_call: TRBJ2-7
cdr3_length: 16
d_call: TRBD1
v_call: TRBV7-2
clone_size: -
cdr3_aa: CASSSQSGTGSYEQYF
cdr3_nt: TGTGCCAGCAGCTCTCAGTCTGGGACAGGGTCCTACGAGCAGTACTTC

j_call: TRBJ1-1
cdr3_length: 15
d_call: -
v_call: TRBV7-2
clone_size: -
cdr3_aa: CASSPPRAGVTEAFF
cdr3_nt: TGTGCCAGCAGCCCCCCGCGGGCGGGAGTCACTGAAGCTTTCTTT

j_call: TRBJ2-7
cdr3_length: 14
d_call: -
v_call: TRBV6-5
clone_size: -
cdr3_aa: CASSLEPRSYEQYF
cdr3_nt: TGTGCCAGCAGCCTAGAGCCGCGCTCCTACGAGCAGTACTTC

j_call: TRBJ1-6
cdr3_length: 16
d_call: -
v_call: TRBV13
clone_size: once
cdr3_aa: CASSLFAGSSNSPLHF
cdr3_nt: TGTGCCAGCAGCTTATTCGCGGGAAGTTCCAATTCACCCCTCCACTTT

j_call: TRBJ1-2
cdr3_length: 13
d_call: TRBD1
v_call: TRBV5-5
clone_size: -
cdr3_aa: CASSSTGDYGYTF
cdr3_nt: TGTGCCAGCAGCTCGACAGGGGACTATGGCTACACCTTC

j_call: TRBJ1-5
cdr3_length: 15
d_call: -
v_call: TRBV5-5
clone_size: few
cdr3_aa: CASSAVRGGSQPQHF
cdr3_nt: TGTGCCAGCAGCGCGGTCAGGGGCGGGAGTCAGCCCCAGCATTTT

j_call: TRBJ1-1
cdr3_length: 15
d_call: -
v_call: TRBV5-1
clone_size: -
cdr3_aa: CASSFGAGEYTEAFF
cdr3_nt: TGCGCCAGCAGCTTTGGAGCAGGGGAGTACACTGAAGCTTTCTTT

j_call: TRBJ2-7
cdr3_length: 16
d_call: TRBD1
v_call: TRBV11-3
clone_size: -
cdr3_aa: CASSPKRGRLRYEQYF
cdr3_nt: TGTGCCAGCAGCCCAAAAAGGGGGCGCTTACGTTACGAGCAGTACTTC

j_call: TRBJ1-5
cdr3_length: 12
d_call: -
v_call: TRBV15
clone_size: -
cdr3_aa: CATSRDIRPQHF
cdr3_nt: TGTGCCACCAGCAGAGATATACGGCCCCAGCATTTT

j_call: TRBJ1-1
cdr3_length: 15
d_call: -
v_call: TRBV30
clone_size: -
cdr3_aa: CAWSAQGRWGTEAFF
cdr3_nt: TGTGCCTGGAGTGCGCAAGGGCGTTGGGGCACTGAAGCTTTCTTT

j_call: TRBJ1-1
cdr3_length: 14
d_call: -
v_call: TRBV5-1
clone_size: -
cdr3_aa: CASSLGGMNTEAFF
cdr3_nt: TGCGCCAGCAGCCTGGGAGGGATGAACACTGAAGCTTTCTTT

j_call: TRBJ2-2
cdr3_length: 15
d_call: -
v_call: TRBV6-2/TRBV6-3
clone_size: -
cdr3_aa: CASSPPGGYTGELFF
cdr3_nt: TGTGCCAGCAGCCCCCCAGGAGGATACACCGGGGAGCTGTTTTTT

j_call: TRBJ2-1
cdr3_length: 15
d_call: -
v_call: TRBV3-1/TRBV3-2
clone_size: -
cdr3_aa: CASSQGPLGFNEQFF
cdr3_nt: TGTGCCAGCAGCCAAGGCCCCCTAGGGTTTAATGAGCAGTTCTTC